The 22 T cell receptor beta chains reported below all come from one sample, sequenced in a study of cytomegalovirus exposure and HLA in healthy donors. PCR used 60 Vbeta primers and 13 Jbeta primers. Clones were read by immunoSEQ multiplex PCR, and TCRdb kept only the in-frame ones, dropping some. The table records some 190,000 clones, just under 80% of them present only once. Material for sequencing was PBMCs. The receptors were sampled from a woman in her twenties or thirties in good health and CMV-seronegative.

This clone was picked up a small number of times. The CDR3 DNA sequence: TGCGCCAGCAGTGAGTCTTTCGGGAGCCAAGAGACCCAGTACTTC. Its translation is CASSESFGSQETQYF. The rearrangement uses TRBV10-1 and TRBJ2-5; weak D call: TRBD2 (6 bases). CDR1 and CDR2 (germline): WNHNN, SYGVQD (reference sequence). The CDR3 runs 15 residues. V was clipped by 0 bases and J by 1 base, with 9 bases between them.

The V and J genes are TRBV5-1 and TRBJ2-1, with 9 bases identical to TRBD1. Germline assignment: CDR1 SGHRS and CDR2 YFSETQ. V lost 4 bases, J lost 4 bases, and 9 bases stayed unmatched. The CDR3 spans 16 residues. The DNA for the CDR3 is TGCGCCAGCAGCATAACAGGGGGCGCGGGATACAATGAGCAGTTCTTC. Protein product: CASSITGGAGYNEQFF.

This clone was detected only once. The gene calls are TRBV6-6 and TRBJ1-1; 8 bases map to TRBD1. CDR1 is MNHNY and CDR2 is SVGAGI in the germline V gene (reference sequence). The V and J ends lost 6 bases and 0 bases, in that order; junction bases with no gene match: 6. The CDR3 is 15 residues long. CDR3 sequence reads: CASSRTGGLNTEAFF. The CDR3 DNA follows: TGTGCCAGCAGCCGCACAGGGGGATTGAACACTGAAGCTTTCTTT.

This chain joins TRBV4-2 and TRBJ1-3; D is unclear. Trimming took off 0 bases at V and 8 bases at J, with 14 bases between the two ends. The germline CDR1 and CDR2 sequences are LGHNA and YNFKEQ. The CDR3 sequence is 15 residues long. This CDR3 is CASSQDPTLPYTIYF. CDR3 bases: TGTGCCAGCAGCCAAGATCCAACTCTCCCATACACCATATATTTT.

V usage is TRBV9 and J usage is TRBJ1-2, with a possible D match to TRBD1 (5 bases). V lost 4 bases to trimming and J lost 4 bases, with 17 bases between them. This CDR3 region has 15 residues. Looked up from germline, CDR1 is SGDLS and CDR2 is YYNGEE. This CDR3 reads CASSPGVGGIYGYTF. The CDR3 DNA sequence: TGTGCCAGCAGCCCGGGGGTCGGGGGTATCTATGGCTACACCTTC.

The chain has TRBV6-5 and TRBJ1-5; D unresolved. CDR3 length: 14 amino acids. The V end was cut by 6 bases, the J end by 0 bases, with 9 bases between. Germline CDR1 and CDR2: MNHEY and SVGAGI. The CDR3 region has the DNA TGTGCCAGCAGAGGAGGTTATAGCAATCAGCCCCAGCATTTT. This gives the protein CASRGGYSNQPQHF.

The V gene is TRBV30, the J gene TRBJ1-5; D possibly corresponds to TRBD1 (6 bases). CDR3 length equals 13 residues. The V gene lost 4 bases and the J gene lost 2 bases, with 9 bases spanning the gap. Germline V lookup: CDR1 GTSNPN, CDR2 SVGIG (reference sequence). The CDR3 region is CAWNYRGNQPQHF. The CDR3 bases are TGTGCCTGGAATTACAGGGGCAATCAGCCCCAGCATTTT.

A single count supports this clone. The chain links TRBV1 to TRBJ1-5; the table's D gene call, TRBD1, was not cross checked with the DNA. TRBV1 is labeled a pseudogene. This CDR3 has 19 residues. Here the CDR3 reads CTSSPRTGWVPNSNQPQHF. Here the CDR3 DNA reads TGCACCAGCAGCCCGAGGACAGGGTGGGTTCCTAATAGCAATCAGCCCCAGCATTTT.

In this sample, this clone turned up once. The CDR3 here is CASSFSPVTSTIYEQYF. The CDR3 DNA reads as TGTGCCAGCAGCTTCAGCCCGGTAACATCGACTATCTACGAGCAGTACTTC. V gene TRBV7-8 combines with J gene TRBJ2-7; D may be TRBD2 (5 bases). Trimming pared 3 bases from V and 3 bases from J, leaving 21 bases between. The CDR3 length is 17 residues. The germline CDR1 and CDR2 sequences are SGHVS and FQNEAQ.

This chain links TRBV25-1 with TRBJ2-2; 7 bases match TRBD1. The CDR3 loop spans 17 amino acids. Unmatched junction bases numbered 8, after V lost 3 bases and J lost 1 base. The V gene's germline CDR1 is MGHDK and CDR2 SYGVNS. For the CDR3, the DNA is TGTGCCAGCAGTGATGACAGGGCCCAATTGAACACCGGGGAGCTGTTTTTT. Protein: CASSDDRAQLNTGELFF.

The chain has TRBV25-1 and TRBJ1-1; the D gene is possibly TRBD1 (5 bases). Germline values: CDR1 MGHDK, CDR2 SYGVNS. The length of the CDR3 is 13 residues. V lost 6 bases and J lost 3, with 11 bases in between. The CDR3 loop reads CASRGLGDTEAFF. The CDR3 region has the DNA TGTGCCAGCAGGGGGCTGGGTGACACTGAAGCTTTCTTT.

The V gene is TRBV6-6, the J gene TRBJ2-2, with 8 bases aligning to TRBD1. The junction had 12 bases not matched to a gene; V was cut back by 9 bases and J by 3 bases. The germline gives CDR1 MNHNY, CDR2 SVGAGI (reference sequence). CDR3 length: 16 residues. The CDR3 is CASQTLTGEDTGELFF. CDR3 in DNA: TGTGCCAGTCAAACCTTGACAGGGGAGGACACCGGGGAGCTGTTTTTT.

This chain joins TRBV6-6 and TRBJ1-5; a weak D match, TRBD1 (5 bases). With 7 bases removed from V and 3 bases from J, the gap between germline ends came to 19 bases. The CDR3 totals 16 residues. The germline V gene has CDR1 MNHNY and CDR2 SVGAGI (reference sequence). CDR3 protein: CASTIRRQTNNQPQHF. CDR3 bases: TGTGCCAGCACCATACGACGACAGACGAACAATCAGCCCCAGCATTTT.

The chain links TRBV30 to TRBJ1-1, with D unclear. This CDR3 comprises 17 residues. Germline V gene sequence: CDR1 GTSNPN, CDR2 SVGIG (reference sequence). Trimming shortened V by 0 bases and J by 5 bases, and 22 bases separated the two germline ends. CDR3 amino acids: CAWSVWPPRRTGTEAFF. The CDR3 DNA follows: TGTGCCTGGAGTGTATGGCCTCCGAGAAGGACGGGGACTGAAGCTTTCTTT.

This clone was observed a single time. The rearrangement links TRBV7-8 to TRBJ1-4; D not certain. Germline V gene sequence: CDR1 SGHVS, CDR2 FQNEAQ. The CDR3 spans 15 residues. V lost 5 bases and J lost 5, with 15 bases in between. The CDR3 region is CASSLAGIGNEKLFF. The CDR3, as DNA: TGTGCCAGCAGCCTCGCGGGAATCGGCAATGAAAAACTGTTTTTT.

The CDR3 loop is CAWSDRGRGKNIQYF. CDR3 nucleotides: TGTGCCTGGAGTGATCGCGGCAGGGGAAAAAACATTCAGTACTTC. This chain joins TRBV30 and TRBJ2-4, with D possibly matching TRBD1 (6 bases). Per germline, CDR1 GTSNPN and CDR2 SVGIG (reference sequence). This CDR3 comprises 15 residues. Trimming took off 1 base at V and 4 bases at J, with 14 bases between the two ends.

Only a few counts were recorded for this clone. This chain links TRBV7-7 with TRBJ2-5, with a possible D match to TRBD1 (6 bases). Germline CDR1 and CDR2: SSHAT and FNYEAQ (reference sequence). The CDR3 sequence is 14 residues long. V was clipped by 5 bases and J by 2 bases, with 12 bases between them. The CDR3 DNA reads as TGTGCCAGCAGCCGAGCAGGGACACAAGAGACCCAGTACTTC. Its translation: CASSRAGTQETQYF. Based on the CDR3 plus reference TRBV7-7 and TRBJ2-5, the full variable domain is GAGVSQSPRYKVTKRGQDVTLRCDPISSHATLYWYQQALGQGPEFLTYFNYEAQPDKSGLPSDRFSAERPEGSISTLTIQRTEQRDSAMYRCASSRAGTQETQYFGPGTRLLVL.

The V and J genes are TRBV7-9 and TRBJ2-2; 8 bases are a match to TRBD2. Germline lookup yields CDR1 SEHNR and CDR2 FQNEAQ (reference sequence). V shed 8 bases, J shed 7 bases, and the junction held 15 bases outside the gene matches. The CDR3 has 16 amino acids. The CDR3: CASVLNRGGAGGELFF. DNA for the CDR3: TGTGCCAGCGTACTCAACCGGGGGGGCGCAGGCGGGGAGCTGTTTTTT.

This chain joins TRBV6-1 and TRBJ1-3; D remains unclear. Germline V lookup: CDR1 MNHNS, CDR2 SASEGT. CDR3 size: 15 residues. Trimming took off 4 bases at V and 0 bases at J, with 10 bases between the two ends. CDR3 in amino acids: CASSGRNSSGNTIYF. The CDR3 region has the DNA TGTGCCAGCAGTGGAAGGAACAGCTCTGGAAACACCATATATTTT.

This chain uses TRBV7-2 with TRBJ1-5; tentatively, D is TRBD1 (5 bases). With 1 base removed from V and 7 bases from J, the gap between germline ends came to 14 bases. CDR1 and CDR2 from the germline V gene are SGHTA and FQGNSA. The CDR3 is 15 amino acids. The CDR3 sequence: CASSLDGGSRQPQHF. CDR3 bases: TGTGCCAGCAGCTTAGATGGGGGGAGTCGGCAGCCCCAGCATTTT.

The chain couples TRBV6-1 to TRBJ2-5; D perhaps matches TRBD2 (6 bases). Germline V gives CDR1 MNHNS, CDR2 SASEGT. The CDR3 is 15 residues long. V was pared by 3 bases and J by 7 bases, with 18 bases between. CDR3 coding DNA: TGTGCCAGCAGTGAGGGGGACTCCGGTCGATGGACCCAGTACTTC. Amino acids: CASSEGDSGRWTQYF.

CDR3 loop: CASSLSSGTANYGYTF. CDR3 coding DNA: TGTGCCAGCAGTTTATCATCGGGTACGGCTAACTATGGCTACACCTTC. V usage is TRBV27 and J usage is TRBJ1-2; no clear D. The CDR3 has 16 residues. Trimming cost V 0 bases and J 0 bases, with 11 bases left between them. Germline CDR1 reads MNHEY; CDR2 reads SMNVEV (reference sequence).